This TCR beta chain came from a study of blood T cell repertoires in COVID-19. Study-wide background: COVID-19 samples collected from the United States, Italy and Spain covered acute and convalescent phases.

Source study methods: Estimation of nucleated cell counts relied on the amplification of reference gene primers. Measured with immunoSEQ multiplex PCR; TCRdb has only the in-frame clones, and not every one. D and trimming come from the DNA, and the V and J calls and clone size come from that table. The repertoire holds over 200,000 clones, with approximately 85% as singletons. From germline, CDR1 is MNHEY and CDR2 SVGAGI. This CDR3 has 13 residues. Trimming took 7 bases from V and 9 from J, leaving 16 bases between them. For recovered donors of Cohort 3, there were two negative PCRs, clearance, or symptom resolution.

The sequencing sample was made of PBMCs or T cells enriched from blood (not recorded which). The origin of this receptor is a woman in her forties or fifties who had recovered from COVID-19. The J gene is TRBJ1-5, the V gene TRBV6-5; the D is unclear. The CDR3 bases are TGTGCCAGCACCGAGGGTGGCTCCGGGCCCCAGCATTTT. Its translation: CASTEGGSGPQHF.